Below, one T cell receptor beta chain is given with its context. The data stem from a study of control samples from healthy donors and cancer patients. Assay: immunoSEQ multiplex PCR; the TCRdb copy retains only in-frame clones and omits some. The sample holds 100,000 to 120,000 clones, around 87% seen once. V was trimmed by 2 bases and J by 5 bases, leaving 11 bases between them. Germline CDR1 is SGHRS and CDR2 is YFSETQ. The CDR3 length is 14 residues. Sequencing was carried out using PBMCs. This chain links TRBV5-1 with TRBJ1-5; possibly TRBD1 for D (5 bases). The sequence came from a woman aged 60-70 years with lung cancer. This CDR3 reads CASSLGRDDQPQHF. In nucleotides, the CDR3 is TGCGCCAGCAGCTTAGGCAGGGATGATCAGCCCCAGCATTTT. Combining the CDR3 with reference TRBV5-1 and TRBJ1-5 gives the whole variable domain KAGVTQTPRYLIKTRGQQVTLSCSPISGHRSVSWYQQTPGQGLQFLFEYFSETQRNKGNFPGRFSGRQFSNSRSEMNVSTLELGDSALYLCASSLGRDDQPQHFGDGTRLSIL.